What follows is one T cell receptor (beta chain) and its context. The antigen is undetermined. These data come from a study of shared clonotypes between healthy human individuals. Study outcomes and limitations: In contrast to clonotypes shared by all four donors, non-shared clonotypes had lower generation probabilities. Naive subsets generally exceeded memory subsets in estimated richness. Represented diversity, genetic and exposure-history alike, was limited by few donors.

V lost 1 base, J lost 8 bases, and 17 bases lay in between. From germline, CDR1 is SGHTA and CDR2 FQGTGA. This CDR3 contains 15 residues. Selected positively for CCR7 and CD45RO-negative, naive CD8 cells excluded terminally differentiated effector memory CD45RA+ cells. At the deep level, the assay was run. Sequenced by immunoSEQ multiplex PCR; TCRdb stores in-frame clones only, minus some. The repertoire consists of about 2 million clones, with roughly 95% occurring once and the leading ten covering 0.9% to 1.5%. Sequencing input: naive CD8+ T cells sorted from blood. The chain combines TRBV7-3 with TRBJ1-2; the D is unclear. The TCR comes from a man aged 18 to 30 in good health. CDR3 sequence: CASSLIGGGLSGYTF. CDR3 sequence (DNA): TGTGCCAGCAGCTTAATTGGAGGAGGGCTCTCCGGCTACACCTTC.